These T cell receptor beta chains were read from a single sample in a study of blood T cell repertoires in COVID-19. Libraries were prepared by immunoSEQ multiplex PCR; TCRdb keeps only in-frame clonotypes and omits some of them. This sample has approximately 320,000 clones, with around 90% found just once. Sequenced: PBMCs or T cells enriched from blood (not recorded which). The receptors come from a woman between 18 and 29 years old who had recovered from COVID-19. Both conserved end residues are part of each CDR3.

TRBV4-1	CASSQPPGTSAYNEQFF
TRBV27	CASSLGGGYQPQHF
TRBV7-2	CASSFYRGNTEAFF
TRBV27	CASSLGRSGDSPQHF
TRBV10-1	CASKRLTNEKLFF
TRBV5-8	CASSLFGVDYGYTF
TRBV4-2	CASSPTSGGYNEQFF
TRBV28	CASRDTWGQAKYGYTF
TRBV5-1	CASSLEGGRDTEAFF
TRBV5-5	CASRHWNRGNTIYF
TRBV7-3	CASSFGAGYTGELFF
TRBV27	CASSATQGGTQYF
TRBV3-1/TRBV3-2	CASSRGQGNSPLHF
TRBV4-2	CASSPRGSGGMVTEAFF
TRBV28	CASRPSGGQRNTIYF
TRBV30	CAWNGRGASGNTIYF
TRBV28	CASSSTWSLQSGYTF
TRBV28	CASSKGRDYGYTF
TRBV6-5	CASSYSGTSAGELFF
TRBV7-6	CASSFSIYNEQFF
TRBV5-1	CASSQGQGGDGYTF
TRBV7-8	CASSTHYSTNEKLFF
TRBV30	CAWNRMRGSYEQYF
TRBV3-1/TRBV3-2	CASSLQPGQGVAVTEAFF
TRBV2	CASSTLADTQYF
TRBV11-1	CASSPLDRGALEQFF
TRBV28	CASPTPLTGPLNTEAFF
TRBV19	CASSIQGKGEQFF
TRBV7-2	CASSLLTGELFF
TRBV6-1	CASSLQDTRGYTF
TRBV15	CATSRGTSADYEQYF
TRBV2	CASSRDRVITNEKLFF
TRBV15	CATSRGGTGARVSSNQPQHF
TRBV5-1	CASSLVPLEEKLFF
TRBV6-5	CASTTGEGYGYTF
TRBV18	CASSLGQGDSPLHF
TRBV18	CASSLGTAGAGYGYTF
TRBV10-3	CAISVRFSGGTYNEQFF
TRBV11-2	CASSLGGARTEAFF
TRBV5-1	CASSLDIAGTDTQYF
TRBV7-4	CASSDIRPSGGREEKLFF
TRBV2	CASTREGDSYGYTF
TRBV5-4	CASSLDSYGYTF
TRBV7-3	CASSLIALGGLSNTEAFF
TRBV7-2	CASSLGQGVVTGNTIYF
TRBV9	CASSPQTGSVVYGYTF
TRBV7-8	CASSHYTGSNIQYF
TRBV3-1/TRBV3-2	CASSQGAKGVEQYF
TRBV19	CASSISWTSEQYF
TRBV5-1	CASSLEAHGAGYGYTF